The rows below give T cell receptor beta chains drawn from one sample of a study of blood T cell repertoires in COVID-19. Clones were read by immunoSEQ multiplex PCR, and TCRdb kept only the in-frame ones, dropping some. The sample contains 200,000 to 300,000 clones, 70% to 90% of which appear only once. The sequenced sample was peripheral blood. The receptors come from a woman in her thirties or forties with acute or convalescent COVID-19. Each CDR3 is given with its conserved first and last residue. D genes are given only for firm matches. A clone size is listed for some rows: how often the clone was seen (once, few, many), or a class if it is expanded.

j_call d_call clone_size v_call cdr3_nt cdr3_aa
TRBJ1-4 TRBD1 - TRBV9 TGTGCCAGCAGCGTAAGGGGGCGAGTTAATGAAAAACTGTTTTTT CASSVRGRVNEKLFF
TRBJ2-1 - - TRBV10-1 TGCGCCAGCAGCAAATGGAGTAATGAGCAGTTCTTC CASSKWSNEQFF
TRBJ2-5 - - TRBV6-5 TGTGCCAGCAGCACCGGGACTCTCGCTCGGGGGACCCAGTACTTC CASSTGTLARGTQYF
TRBJ1-5 TRBD1 - TRBV6-5 TGTGCCAGCAGTTACTCAGGGACAGGGGTCCAGCCCCAGCATTTT CASSYSGTGVQPQHF
TRBJ2-1 TRBD1 - TRBV5-1 TGCGCCAGCTCCGGGACAGGGGGCGGCAATGAGCAGTTCTTC CASSGTGGGNEQFF
TRBJ2-3 TRBD1 - TRBV29-1 TGCAGCGTGTCTGACAGGGTGGAACTAGGACGATTT CSVSDRVELGRF
TRBJ1-2 - - TRBV15 TGTGCCACCAGCAGAGATAGTAGAGGCTACACCTTC CATSRDSRGYTF
TRBJ1-3 - - TRBV30 TGTGCCTGGAGTCACACAGGGATGAGAGGAAACACCATATATTTT CAWSHTGMRGNTIYF
TRBJ1-5 - - TRBV30 TGTGCCTGGAGTTTAGCTTTGCGGGGGGCGCGACAGCCCCAGCATTTT CAWSLALRGARQPQHF
TRBJ1-2 TRBD1 - TRBV6-5 TGTGCCGGATGCGACAGGGAAAGCTATGGCTACACCTTC CAGCDRESYGYTF
TRBJ1-2 - - TRBV27 TGTGCCAGCAGTTCACCACTCGATGGCTACACCTTC CASSSPLDGYTF
TRBJ2-1 - - TRBV30 TGTGCCTGGCGACAGCTCTCCTACAATGAGCAGTTCTTC CAWRQLSYNEQFF
TRBJ1-2 - few TRBV6-2/TRBV6-3 TGTGCCAGCAGTTACCGCGGTGGCTATGGCTACACCTTC CASSYRGGYGYTF
TRBJ1-2 - - TRBV30 TGTGCCTGGAGTGTACGGGGAACTGGCGGCTACACCTTC CAWSVRGTGGYTF
TRBJ1-4 - - TRBV9 TGTGCCAGCAGCGACTACAAGGACTCCTATAATGAAAAACTGTTTTTT CASSDYKDSYNEKLFF
TRBJ1-2 - once TRBV12-5 TGTGCTAGTGGTCTGGCCCCGGTGGGGAGCGGTGGCTACACCTTC CASGLAPVGSGGYTF
TRBJ2-3 - - TRBV2 TGTGCCAGCAGTGAACACAGGTTCACAGATACGCAGTATTTT CASSEHRFTDTQYF
TRBJ2-1 TRBD1 - TRBV9 TGTGCCAGCAGCGAGGGGGGACAGGTCACCAATGAGCAGTTCTTC CASSEGGQVTNEQFF
TRBJ1-5 TRBD1 - TRBV7-9 TGTGCCAGCAGCTACGGGGCCGACAGGGGCAATCAGCCCCAGCATTTT CASSYGADRGNQPQHF
TRBJ1-4 - - TRBV29-1 TGCAGCGGCCTGGGAGGGACTAATGAAAAACTGTTTTTT CSGLGGTNEKLFF
TRBJ2-3 TRBD2 - TRBV19 TGTGCCAGTAGCCCGGGACTAGCGGGGGGAGCAGATACGCAGTATTTT CASSPGLAGGADTQYF
TRBJ2-3 - - TRBV9 TGTGCCAGCAGCGTATATTTTGGGGGAGGGGGAGATACGCAGTATTTT CASSVYFGGGGDTQYF
TRBJ1-1 - - TRBV6-6 TGTGCCAGCAGTTACGAATGGGGACAGAACACTGAAGCTTTCTTT CASSYEWGQNTEAFF
TRBJ2-3 TRBD1 - TRBV19 TGTGCCACGAGGGGGACAGGCGGCCGCACAGATACGCAGTATTTT CATRGTGGRTDTQYF
TRBJ1-1 TRBD1 - TRBV6-6 TGTGCCAGCAGTTACGGGGGACAGTTGAACACTGAAGCTTTCTTT CASSYGGQLNTEAFF
TRBJ1-3 - - TRBV6-1 TGTGCCAGCAGTGAAGCCCCGAGAGCTGGAAACACCATATATTTT CASSEAPRAGNTIYF
TRBJ2-2 - few TRBV28 TGTGCCAGCAGTCTGGGAGGCCGGATAAACACCGGGGAGCTGTTTTTT CASSLGGRINTGELFF
TRBJ1-2 - - TRBV6-6 TGTGCCAGCAGATCGAGTATCGCGCTACAGGGATCCACCTTC CASRSSIALQGSTF
TRBJ1-1 - - TRBV7-9 TGTGCCAGCAGCTTAGACAGGGTGAACACTGAAGCTTTCTTT CASSLDRVNTEAFF
TRBJ1-4 - - TRBV6-5 TGTGCCAGCGCTACGGGTTCGTACGATGAAAAACTGTTTTTT CASATGSYDEKLFF
TRBJ1-2 - - TRBV19 TGTGCCAGTAGTAAGAGGCGTTACTACACCTTC CASSKRRYYTF
TRBJ1-5 TRBD1 - TRBV5-6 TGTGCCAGCAGCTTGGCCCAAGGGGGCCCGGTCAATCAGCCCCAGCATTTT CASSLAQGGPVNQPQHF
TRBJ1-5 TRBD1 - TRBV4-1 TGCGCCAGCAGCCATGGACAGGTCAATCAGCCCCAGCATTTT CASSHGQVNQPQHF
TRBJ2-3 TRBD2 - TRBV19 TGTGCCAGTAGTATGGTCTCGCTAGCGGGGGTTTTTAGCACAGATACGCAGTATTTT CASSMVSLAGVFSTDTQYF
TRBJ1-5 - - TRBV3-1/TRBV3-2 TGTGCCAGCAGCCAGGGGGGGGCTTACCAGCCCCAGCATTTT CASSQGGAYQPQHF
TRBJ2-1 - - TRBV7-9 TGTGCCAGCAGCTTATGGCGGGGAGGGGGGACCTACAATGAGCAGTTCTTC CASSLWRGGGTYNEQFF
TRBJ1-1 - once TRBV4-1 TGCGCCAGTCGAAGCCGGACTCTGAACACTGAAGCTTTCTTT CASRSRTLNTEAFF
TRBJ2-1 TRBD1 - TRBV24-1 TGTGCCACCAGTGATCCGCGGGACAGGTCAGGGTCCTCCTACAATGAGCAGTTCTTC CATSDPRDRSGSSYNEQFF
TRBJ2-4 - - TRBV6-6 TGTGCCAGCAGAACCGGGGAACTAGCGTACTTC CASRTGELAYF
TRBJ2-3 TRBD2 - TRBV29-1 TGCAGCGTTGACCAAGCGGGGGGGGTCACAGATACGCAGTATTTT CSVDQAGGVTDTQYF
TRBJ2-2 TRBD1 - TRBV12-5 TGTGCTAGTGGTTTGAACAGGGGGCTCCTTTCCGGGGAGCTGTTTTTT CASGLNRGLLSGELFF
TRBJ2-4 - - TRBV4-2 TGTGCCAGCAGCCAAGGGGGACTAGCCAAAAACATTCAGTACTTC CASSQGGLAKNIQYF
TRBJ1-1 TRBD1 - TRBV9 TGTGCCAGCAGCATCACAGGGGGGCCGAACACTGAAGCTTTCTTT CASSITGGPNTEAFF
TRBJ1-3 - - TRBV27 TGTGCCAGCAGTTTACAGGTCGGAAACACCATATATTTT CASSLQVGNTIYF
TRBJ1-2 - - TRBV4-1 TGCGCCAGCAGCCAAGATCGGGCAGGACGGGGTTATGGCTACACCTTC CASSQDRAGRGYGYTF